A selection of T cell receptor beta chains follows, all from one sample in a study of T cell changes during pregnancy in multiple sclerosis. Assay used: immunoSEQ multiplex PCR; TCRdb lists only in-frame clones, some missing. The table includes approximately 52,000 clones, about nine tenths detected once. Sequenced here: CD4+ T cells from peripheral blood mononuclear cells, sampled after pregnancy. The receptors derive from a female donor with multiple sclerosis, enrolled in a pregnancy study. Both conserved end residues are part of each CDR3. D genes are given only for firm matches. The size of a clone is reported for some rows only, either as once, few or many, or as a class for expanded clones.

cdr3_aa cdr3_nt d_call j_call v_call clone_size
CASRRDSQETQYF TGTGCCAGTAGGAGGGACAGCCAAGAGACCCAGTACTTC TRBD1 TRBJ2-5 TRBV19 NA
CASSLLPSGRGADTQYF TGTGCCAGCAGCTTACTACCTAGCGGGAGGGGCGCAGATACGCAGTATTTT TRBD2 TRBJ2-3 TRBV11-2 NA
CAGGGYSGNTIYF TGTGCCGGCGGCGGGTACTCTGGAAACACCATATATTTT NA TRBJ1-3 TRBV21-1 NA
CAWKGGRATSGFYNEQFF TGTGCCTGGAAGGGAGGACGTGCCACTAGCGGGTTCTACAATGAGCAGTTCTTC TRBD2 TRBJ2-1 TRBV30 once
CASSDSRVSGNTIYF TGTGCCAGCAGCGACAGCAGGGTTTCTGGAAACACCATATATTTT NA TRBJ1-3 TRBV11-3 NA
CASRGLVNIQYF TGTGCCAGCAGGGGACTAGTTAACATTCAGTACTTC TRBD2 TRBJ2-4 TRBV27 NA
CASSRDRVTGELFF TGCGCCAGCAGCCGGGACAGGGTCACCGGGGAGCTGTTTTTT TRBD1 TRBJ2-2 TRBV5-1 NA
CASNEADRYYGYTF TGTGCCAGCAACGAAGCGGACAGATACTATGGCTACACCTTC NA TRBJ1-2 TRBV19 NA
CASSLAGGFDRRTQYF TGTGCCAGCAGCCTAGCGGGAGGGTTCGACCGGCGGACCCAGTACTTC TRBD2 TRBJ2-5 TRBV14 NA
CASSFADVTEAFF TGTGCCAGCAGCTTCGCGGATGTCACTGAAGCTTTCTTT NA TRBJ1-1 TRBV7-8 medium-sized
CASSQDGRQGGGGYTF TGTGCCAGCAGCCAAGATGGCCGACAGGGAGGAGGCGGCTACACCTTC TRBD1 TRBJ1-2 TRBV14 NA
CASSSAGTSTDEQFF TGCGCCAGCAGCTCTGCCGGGACTAGCACCGATGAGCAGTTCTTC TRBD2 TRBJ2-1 TRBV5-1 NA
CASSPQGARREKLFF TGTGCCAGCAGTCCCCAGGGGGCTAGAAGGGAAAAACTGTTTTTT TRBD1 TRBJ1-4 TRBV27 once
CASSNLRDLNTEAFF TGTGCCAGTAGTAACCTCAGGGACTTGAACACTGAAGCTTTCTTT NA TRBJ1-1 TRBV19 NA
CASSWGGALGQNTGELFF TGTGCCAGCAGCTGGGGTGGGGCCCTCGGTCAGAACACCGGGGAGCTGTTTTTT NA TRBJ2-2 TRBV5-4 once
CASRTTSGRTNEQFF TGTGCCAGCAGAACTACTAGCGGGAGAACCAATGAGCAGTTCTTC TRBD2 TRBJ2-1 TRBV2 few
CASSSRDSNYGYTF TGTGCCAGCAGCTCCCGGGATTCTAACTATGGCTACACCTTC NA TRBJ1-2 TRBV11-3 NA
CASRAGGQRADTQYF TGTGCCAGCAGAGCGGGAGGGCAAAGGGCAGATACGCAGTATTTT TRBD2 TRBJ2-3 TRBV7-3 NA
CASSIRTRTGELFF TGTGCCAGTAGTATAAGGACTAGAACCGGGGAGCTGTTTTTT TRBD2 TRBJ2-2 TRBV19 NA
CASSKGDIDYEQYF TGTGCCAGCAGCAAAGGGGACATTGACTACGAGCAGTACTTC NA TRBJ2-7 TRBV21-1 NA
CSVNLAGASYEQYF TGCAGCGTAAACCTAGCGGGGGCCTCCTACGAGCAGTACTTC TRBD2 TRBJ2-7 TRBV29-1 few
CASEQFGTGNYEQYF TGTGCCAGCGAACAATTCGGGACAGGGAACTACGAGCAGTACTTC TRBD1 TRBJ2-7 TRBV6-1 NA
CASSSALPGATNEKLFF TGTGCCAGCAGCTCCGCCCTGCCGGGAGCAACTAATGAAAAACTGTTTTTT NA TRBJ1-4 TRBV7-8 NA
CASSPRSGSTQYF TGTGCCAGCAGCCCCCGAAGCGGGAGTACGCAGTATTTT TRBD2 TRBJ2-3 TRBV7-3 NA
CASSMSGTGVYEQYF TGTGCCAGCAGCATGTCCGGGACAGGGGTGTACGAGCAGTACTTC TRBD1 TRBJ2-7 TRBV7-2 NA
CASSQGGWPEKLFF TGCGCCAGCAGCCAGGGAGGATGGCCTGAAAAACTGTTTTTT NA TRBJ1-4 TRBV5-1 NA
CASSFSGTSGSYEQYF TGTGCCAGCAGCTTCTCCGGGACTAGCGGTTCCTACGAGCAGTACTTC TRBD2 TRBJ2-7 TRBV7-2 NA
CASSLIRNEQFF TGTGCCAGCAGTTTAATCAGGAATGAGCAGTTCTTC NA TRBJ2-1 TRBV28 NA
CASSIGQNSYNEQFF TGTGCCAGTAGTATTGGGCAGAACTCCTACAATGAGCAGTTCTTC NA TRBJ2-1 TRBV19 NA
CASSYGAGRTDTQYF TGTGCCAGCAGTTACGGTGCAGGTCGCACAGATACGCAGTATTTT NA TRBJ2-3 TRBV6-5 NA
CASSLELPPAGEQFF TGTGCCAGCAGCTTAGAACTCCCCCCTGCCGGTGAGCAGTTCTTC NA TRBJ2-1 TRBV11-2 NA
CASSLVGLAATQYF TGTGCCAGCAGCTTAGTTGGACTAGCGGCGACCCAGTACTTC TRBD2 TRBJ2-5 TRBV13 NA
CAITGDVNYGYTF TGTGCCATCACAGGGGACGTCAACTATGGCTACACCTTC NA TRBJ1-2 TRBV10-3 NA
CASSLEGPSGSNNEQFF TGTGCCAGCAGTTTAGAGGGACCAAGCGGGAGCAACAATGAGCAGTTCTTC TRBD2 TRBJ2-1 TRBV27 NA
CASSVRQATDTQYF TGTGCCAGCAGCGTAAGGCAGGCCACAGATACGCAGTATTTT NA TRBJ2-3 TRBV9 NA
CASKGQGAGNEKLFF TGTGCCAGCAAGGGGCAGGGGGCAGGTAATGAAAAACTGTTTTTT TRBD1 TRBJ1-4 TRBV27 NA
CASSSGSTDTQYF TGCGCCAGCAGCTCCGGTAGCACAGATACGCAGTATTTT NA TRBJ2-3 TRBV5-1 NA
CATMDAAGNTEAFF TGCGCCACCATGGACGCCGCGGGAAACACTGAAGCTTTCTTT NA TRBJ1-1 TRBV10-2 once
CASSLDSGPVYEQYF TGTGCCAGCAGCTTAGACAGCGGTCCGGTATACGAGCAGTACTTC NA TRBJ2-7 TRBV11-2 once
CASSLGTSYITDTQYF TGTGCCAGCAGTTTGGGTACTAGTTATATAACAGATACGCAGTATTTT NA TRBJ2-3 TRBV6-6 NA
CASSELRPGLAEVKQYF TGTGCCAGCAGCGAATTACGGCCGGGACTAGCGGAGGTAAAGCAGTACTTC TRBD2 TRBJ2-7 TRBV7-9 NA
CASSVGEGPSNEQFF TGTGCCAGCAGCGTAGGGGAGGGCCCTAGCAATGAGCAGTTCTTC TRBD2 TRBJ2-1 TRBV9 NA
CASSLLTGTASNQPQHF TGTGCCAGCAGTCTACTAACCGGGACAGCCAGCAATCAGCCCCAGCATTTT TRBD1 TRBJ1-5 TRBV28 NA
CASSWTSGSYEQYF TGTGCCAGCAGCTGGACTAGCGGGAGTTACGAGCAGTACTTC TRBD2 TRBJ2-7 TRBV7-2 NA
CASSVDQGGFYEQYF TGTGCCAGCAGCGTCGACCAGGGAGGGTTCTACGAGCAGTACTTC TRBD2 TRBJ2-7 TRBV5-4 once
CASSFSPGEPQHF TGTGCCAGCAGCTTCAGTCCAGGGGAGCCCCAGCATTTT NA TRBJ1-5 TRBV5-4 NA
CASSDDRGGEQYF TGTGCCAGCAGTGATGACAGGGGAGGCGAGCAGTACTTC TRBD1 TRBJ2-7 TRBV2 NA
CASSSNRGLVYTIYF TGTGCCAGCAGCTCAAACAGGGGGTTGGTTTACACCATATATTTT TRBD1 TRBJ1-3 TRBV5-6 NA
CASSITSGRDTQYF TGTGCCAGTAGTATAACTAGCGGGAGAGACACCCAGTACTTC TRBD2 TRBJ2-5 TRBV19 NA
CASRGPGSGQPQHF TGTGCCAGCAGGGGCCCAGGGTCTGGCCAGCCCCAGCATTTT NA TRBJ1-5 TRBV7-2 NA
CASRAGGGGSYNEQFF TGTGCCAGCCGCGCGGGAGGAGGGGGCTCCTACAATGAGCAGTTCTTC TRBD2 TRBJ2-1 TRBV28 NA
CASSSLMAGEGTLEQYF TGTGCCAGCAGTTCCTTGATGGCAGGGGAGGGGACCCTCGAGCAGTACTTC NA TRBJ2-7 TRBV28 NA
CASSSGLLPQHF TGTGCCAGCAGTTCGGGACTGCTGCCCCAGCATTTT NA TRBJ1-5 TRBV28 few